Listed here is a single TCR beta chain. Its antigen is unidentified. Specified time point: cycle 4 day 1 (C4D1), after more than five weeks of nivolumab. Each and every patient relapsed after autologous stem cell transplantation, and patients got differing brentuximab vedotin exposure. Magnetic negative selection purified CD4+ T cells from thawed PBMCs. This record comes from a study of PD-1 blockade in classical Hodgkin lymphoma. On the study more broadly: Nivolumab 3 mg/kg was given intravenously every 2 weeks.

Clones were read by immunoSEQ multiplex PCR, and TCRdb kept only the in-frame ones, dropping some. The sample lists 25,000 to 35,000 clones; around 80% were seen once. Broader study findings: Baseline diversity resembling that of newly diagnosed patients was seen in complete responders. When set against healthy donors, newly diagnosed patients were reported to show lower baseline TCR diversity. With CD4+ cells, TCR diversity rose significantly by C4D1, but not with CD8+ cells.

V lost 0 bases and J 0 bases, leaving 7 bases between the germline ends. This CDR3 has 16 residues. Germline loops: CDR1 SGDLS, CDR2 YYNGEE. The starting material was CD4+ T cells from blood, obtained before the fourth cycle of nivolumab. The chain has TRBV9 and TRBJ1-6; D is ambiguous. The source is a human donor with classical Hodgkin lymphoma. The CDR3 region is CASSVDPSSYNSPLHF. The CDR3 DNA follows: TGTGCCAGCAGCGTAGACCCGAGCTCCTATAATTCACCCCTCCACTTT.